The 7 T cell receptor beta chains below come from one sample, sequenced in a study of cytomegalovirus exposure and HLA in healthy donors. PCR used 60 Vbeta primers and 13 Jbeta primers. Data came from immunoSEQ multiplex PCR; TCRdb stores just in-frame clones and leaves some out. The data contain tens of thousands of clones, approximately 80% of them singletons. Input material: PBMCs. The receptors come from a man aged 60 to 75 in good health and CMV-seronegative.

This sequence joins TRBV30 and TRBJ1-1, with a tentative D call TRBD1 (5 bases). Trimming pared 4 bases from V and 6 bases from J, leaving 12 bases between. The CDR3 is 12 amino acids. Germline V gene lookup returns CDR1 GTSNPN and CDR2 SVGIG (reference sequence). The CDR3 DNA reads as TGTGCCTGGACTAGGGGTATCTCTGAAGCTTTCTTT. Its translation: CAWTRGISEAFF.

The rearrangement joins TRBV6-5 to TRBJ2-6; no reliable D call. V gave up 5 bases and J gave up 0 bases, with 8 bases separating them. Per the germline V gene, CDR1 is MNHEY and CDR2 is SVGAGI. This CDR3 has 15 residues. Here the CDR3 reads CASSKPSSGANVLTF. The CDR3 bases are TGTGCCAGCAGTAAACCGAGCTCTGGGGCCAACGTCCTGACTTTC.

V gene TRBV2 combines with J gene TRBJ2-1, with D possibly being TRBD2 (6 bases). Between the trimmed V and J ends, which lost 6 bases and 7 bases, there was a span of 13 bases. Germline CDR1 is SNHLY and CDR2 is FYNNEI. The CDR3 consists of 13 residues. The DNA of the CDR3 is TGTGCCAGCAGCACCCAGGGACTGAATGAGCAGTTCTTC. Translating gives CASSTQGLNEQFF. The full variable domain, completed using reference TRBV2 and TRBJ2-1, is EPEVTQTPSHQVTQMGQEVILRCVPISNHLYFYWYRQILGQKVEFLVSFYNNEISEKSEIFDDQFSVERPDGSNFTLKIRSTKLEDSAMYFCASSTQGLNEQFFGPGTRLTVL.

The chain links TRBV28 to TRBJ2-2, with D hard to call. Germline-derived CDR1 and CDR2 are MDHEN and SYDVKM. V was shortened by 0 bases and J by 1 base, with 15 bases between the two germline ends. The CDR3 is made up of 18 amino acids. CDR3 amino acids: CASSLWRLDLKNTGELFF. In nucleotides, the CDR3 is TGTGCCAGCAGTTTATGGCGGCTGGATTTAAAGAACACCGGGGAGCTGTTTTTT.

This chain connects TRBV11-2 to TRBJ1-4; no reliable D call. CDR3 length: 13 residues. The ends were cut back, 5 bases at V and 7 bases at J, with 11 bases in the middle. Germline V CDR1 and CDR2: SGHAT, FQNNGV. CDR3 nucleotide sequence: TGTGCCAGCAGCCACACCCATGGTGAAAAACTGTTTTTT. Amino acids: CASSHTHGEKLFF.

J is TRBJ1-1 and V is TRBV7-6; 7 positions match TRBD1. The CDR3 runs to 15 residues. The junction had 3 bases not matched to a gene; V was cut back by 1 base and J by 1 base. Germline V lookup: CDR1 SGHVS, CDR2 FNYEAQ. The CDR3 here is CASSLGTGPNTEAFF. In DNA, the CDR3 is TGTGCCAGCAGCTTAGGGACAGGACCGAACACTGAAGCTTTCTTT.

The chain combines TRBV28 with TRBJ1-5; TRBD1 agrees at 9 bases. Trimming took 5 bases from V and 3 from J; bases not matched to a gene: 20. CDR1 MDHEN and CDR2 SYDVKM come from the germline V gene. The CDR3 spans 20 residues. CDR3 region: CASSTPLPLRTGVSNQPQHF. CDR3 DNA sequence: TGTGCCAGCAGTACACCCCTACCCCTTCGGACAGGGGTCTCCAATCAGCCCCAGCATTTT.